The 20 T cell receptor beta chains below all came from one sample that was sequenced in a study of OX40 agonist ivuxolimab in advanced cancers. Here immunoSEQ multiplex PCR was the method, and the copy in TCRdb shows in-frame clones only, minus some. The repertoire has about 58,000 clones, around 83% of them found once; the top ten carry around 0.99%. Here the sequenced sample was CD4+ or CD8+ T cells sorted from blood, taken in a trial of the OX40 agonist ivuxolimab. The origin of the receptors is an adult with an advanced solid tumor such as melanoma, head and neck, liver or kidney cancer.

V and J are TRBV25-1 and TRBJ2-7; TRBD2 agrees at 13 bases. The CDR3 is 15 residues long. Germline V CDR1 and CDR2: MGHDK, SYGVNS. Germline trimming cut 4 bases from V and 1 base from J; bases unmatched to any gene: 1. This chain's CDR3 is CASSGGLAGSYEQYF. In DNA form, the CDR3 reads TGTGCCAGCAGTGGGGGACTAGCGGGGTCCTACGAGCAGTACTTC.

The rearrangement links TRBV9 to TRBJ2-5, with 7 bases lining up with TRBD1. This CDR3 is 15 amino acids long. Germline V gives CDR1 SGDLS, CDR2 YYNGEE. V was clipped by 3 bases and J by 5 bases; unmatched bases: 10. CDR3 in DNA: TGTGCCAGCAGCGCCGCCCCCGGGACAGCCGAGACCCAGTACTTC. Amino acids: CASSAAPGTAETQYF.

The genes are TRBV10-1 and TRBJ1-1, with D unclear. V was cut by 3 bases and J by 1 base, with 6 bases left in between. The length of the CDR3 is 13 residues. Germline values: CDR1 WNHNN, CDR2 SYGVQD (reference sequence). The CDR3 sequence: CASSDAPNTEAFF. CDR3 sequence (DNA): TGCGCCAGCAGTGACGCCCCGAACACTGAAGCTTTCTTT.

The chain uses TRBV6-5 and TRBJ1-2; a possible D gene is TRBD1 (5 bases). Germline CDR1 and CDR2: MNHEY and SVGAGI. V gave up 6 bases and J gave up 2 bases, with 16 bases separating them. CDR3 length: 15 residues. CDR3 DNA sequence: TGTGCCAGCAGCGCTCCCGGGACCGGCAACTATGGCTACACCTTC. Translated: CASSAPGTGNYGYTF.

This chain links TRBV10-2 with TRBJ1-1; 7 bases map to TRBD1. Trimming at V came to 10 bases and at J to 0 bases, leaving 5 bases not matched to a gene. The V gene's germline CDR1 is WSHSY and CDR2 SAAADI. The CDR3 spans 13 residues. CDR3 residues: CATSDRMNTEAFF. In DNA form, the CDR3 reads TGCGCCACCTCGGACAGGATGAACACTGAAGCTTTCTTT.

The chain carries TRBV30 and TRBJ1-2, with D perhaps TRBD1 (5 bases). Per the germline V gene, CDR1 is GTSNPN and CDR2 is SVGIG (reference sequence). This CDR3 comprises 13 residues. Trimming stripped 0 bases from V and 4 bases from J, with 9 bases between. CDR3 sequence reads: CAWSVPGTYGYTF. DNA for the CDR3: TGTGCCTGGAGTGTGCCAGGGACCTATGGCTACACCTTC.

CDR3: CASRARTGPSTDTQYF. CDR3 bases: TGCGCCAGCAGGGCTCGAACCGGGCCTAGCACAGATACGCAGTATTTT. The rearrangement uses TRBV5-1 and TRBJ2-3, with D unclear. CDR1 and CDR2 from the germline V gene are SGHRS and YFSETQ. Trimming left V 5 bases short and J 0 bases short, with 16 bases between. The CDR3 is made up of 16 amino acids.

The chain recombines TRBV19 with TRBJ1-2; D perhaps matches TRBD1 (6 bases). The V and J ends lost 3 bases and 7 bases respectively, with 18 bases between them. Germline V gene lookup returns CDR1 LNHDA and CDR2 SQIVND (reference sequence). This CDR3 is built from 15 residues. The CDR3 reads CASSILGGREGGYTF. Written as DNA, the CDR3 is TGTGCCAGTAGTATCTTGGGGGGGCGAGAGGGTGGCTACACCTTC.

The chain joins TRBV14 to TRBJ2-7; D may be TRBD1 (6 bases). The CDR3 extends over 14 amino acids. Germline loops: CDR1 SGHDN, CDR2 FVKESK. The germline V and J ends were trimmed by 1 base and 3 bases, with 10 bases remaining between them. CDR3 sequence reads: CASSQGWTDYEQYF. The DNA for the CDR3 is TGTGCCAGCAGCCAAGGGTGGACAGACTACGAGCAGTACTTC.

The chain combines TRBV11-2 with TRBJ2-1; 13 bases agree with TRBD2. This CDR3 spans 17 amino acids. The junction had 7 bases not matched to a gene; V was cut back by 4 bases and J by 4 bases. The germline V gene encodes CDR1 SGHAT and CDR2 FQNNGV. The CDR3 is CASSSTSGGAAYNEQFF. CDR3 nucleotide sequence: TGTGCCAGCAGCTCCACTAGCGGGGGGGCGGCTTACAATGAGCAGTTCTTC.

The gene calls are TRBV5-1 and TRBJ2-3, with 11 bases matching TRBD1. Germline V gene lookup returns CDR1 SGHRS and CDR2 YFSETQ. CDR3 size: 16 residues. The trim removed 4 bases at V and 4 bases at J, leaving 8 bases unmatched. Here the CDR3 reads CASSPQGGQGADTQYF. In DNA, the CDR3 is TGCGCCAGCAGCCCACAGGGGGGACAGGGGGCAGATACGCAGTATTTT. The full variable domain, rest sourced from reference TRBV5-1 and TRBJ2-3, is KAGVTQTPRYLIKTRGQQVTLSCSPISGHRSVSWYQQTPGQGLQFLFEYFSETQRNKGNFPGRFSGRQFSNSRSEMNVSTLELGDSALYLCASSPQGGQGADTQYFGPGTRLTVL.

This chain connects TRBV10-3 to TRBJ2-7; D gene ambiguous. Germline CDR1 reads ENHRY; CDR2 reads SYGVKD. CDR3 size: 14 residues. V lost 1 base and J lost 0, with 7 bases in between. As DNA, the CDR3 is TGTGCCATCAGTGAGTATGGGAACTCCTACGAGCAGTACTTC. It is translated as CAISEYGNSYEQYF.

The chain uses TRBV7-8 and TRBJ2-2; TRBD2 agrees at 11 bases. The CDR3 contains 17 residues. J was trimmed by 0 bases and V by 2 bases; bases with no gene match: 2. CDR1 and CDR2 (germline): SGHVS, FQNEAQ. This CDR3 reads CASSLTSGGPNTGELFF. CDR3 bases: TGTGCCAGCAGCTTAACTAGCGGGGGCCCGAACACCGGGGAGCTGTTTTTT.

This rearrangement joins TRBV18 to TRBJ2-1, with D tentatively TRBD1 or TRBD2 (5 bases each). Deletions cut 2 bases from V and 1 base from J, with 6 bases between. CDR1 KGHSH and CDR2 LQKENI come from the germline V gene. The CDR3 runs to 14 residues. The CDR3 spells CASSPGGSYNEQFF. CDR3 sequence (DNA): TGTGCCAGCTCACCAGGGGGTTCCTACAATGAGCAGTTCTTC.

This clone was counted between two and nine times. CDR3 in DNA: TGTGCCAGCAGCCCGGACAGGGGGCGGGTCGTTGGCTACACCTTC. This gives the protein CASSPDRGRVVGYTF. V is TRBV6-5 and J is TRBJ1-2, with 11 bases that match TRBD1. After removal of 6 bases from V and 7 bases from J, the junction contained 10 bases not matched to a gene. The CDR3 is 15 amino acids. Germline V gene data show CDR1 as MNHEY and CDR2 as SVGAGI.

For the CDR3, the DNA is TGTGCCAGCAGTGAACCCGGCAGTGGAGGGGGCACTGAAGCTTTCTTT. Encoded protein: CASSEPGSGGGTEAFF. This rearrangement joins TRBV6-1 to TRBJ1-1, with a weak D call TRBD1 (6 bases). Per the germline V gene, CDR1 is MNHNS and CDR2 is SASEGT. V lost 2 bases and J 4 bases, leaving 17 bases between the germline ends. CDR3 length equals 16 residues.

The chain carries TRBV6-6 and TRBJ2-7, with D possibly matching TRBD2 (6 bases). Trimming stripped 8 bases from V and 3 bases from J, with 17 bases between. The CDR3 length is 14 residues. Germline CDR1 is MNHNY and CDR2 is SVGAGI (reference sequence). This CDR3 is CASRTSLTNYEQYF. CDR3 DNA sequence: TGTGCCAGCCGTACTAGCCTAACGAACTACGAGCAGTACTTC.

This chain connects TRBV6-4 to TRBJ2-1; D possibly uses TRBD1 or TRBD2 (5 bases each). This CDR3 spans 15 amino acids. Germline lookup yields CDR1 MRHNA and CDR2 SNTAGT. V lost 6 bases to trimming and J lost 7 bases, with 19 bases between them. The CDR3 DNA reads TGTGCCAGCAGACAGGACTCAGGGACGATGAATGAGCAGTTCTTC. Translated: CASRQDSGTMNEQFF.

CDR3 bases: TGTGCCAGCAGTTATGGGGGGGTGGGCAGGCGATCACCTAACTATGGCTACACCTTC. It specifies CASSYGGVGRRSPNYGYTF. The rearrangement joins TRBV6-9 to TRBJ1-2, with D possibly being TRBD1 (5 bases). Germline CDR1 reads MNHGY; CDR2 reads SVAAGI. The V and J ends lost 2 bases and 0 bases respectively, with 22 bases between them. The CDR3 is 19 amino acids.

The CDR3 loop is CASREGGRETQYF. CDR3 nucleotide sequence: TGTGCCAGTAGAGAGGGGGGAAGGGAGACCCAGTACTTC. The chain has TRBV19 and TRBJ2-5, with D perhaps being TRBD1 or TRBD2 (6 bases each). Germline CDR1 reads LNHDA; CDR2 reads SQIVND (reference sequence). V lost 6 bases to trimming and J lost 5 bases, with 13 bases between them. CDR3 length: 13 amino acids.